This T cell receptor (beta chain) was identified in a study of breast tumors, draining lymph nodes, adjacent tissues. One entry per CDR3 protein results from TCRdb running MiXCR on the multiplex PCR reads. This table holds tens of thousands of distinct CDR3 sequences, roughly 23% found once. The CDR3 is 14 amino acids. Germline CDR1 reads MDHEN; CDR2 reads SYDVKM. The germline V and J ends were trimmed by 10 bases and 0 bases, with 16 bases remaining between them. Sequencing input: breast tumor tissue. The chain combines TRBV28 with TRBJ2-7; D may match TRBD1 or TRBD2 (5 bases each). This clonotype was obtained from a female donor with breast cancer. Some clones in this sample may be carry-over from other donors' samples. CDR3 coding DNA: TGTGCCACCCAGGGAAGCGGCCACTCCTACGAGCAGTACTTC. It is translated as CATQGSGHSYEQYF.